These 20 T cell receptor beta chains were all obtained from the same sample, sequenced in a study of CD8+CD57+ T cells in acquired aplastic anemia. Patients chosen for sequencing had shown CD8+CD57+ cell expansion by flow cytometry. TCR beta VDJ and CDR3 profiles were obtained from a genomic DNA template. From the reads, TCRdb called clonotypes with MiXCR, one entry per CDR3 protein. The sample carries around 200,000 distinct CDR3 sequences, 63% recorded once. The sequencing input was sorted CD4+, CD8+, or CD8+CD57+ T cells (not recorded which) from PBMCs. The receptor source for this set is a human donor with aplastic anemia.

This chain connects TRBV9 to TRBJ2-5; 11 nucleotides align to TRBD2. In germline, CDR1 is SGDLS, CDR2 YYNGEE. Trimming at V came to 0 bases and at J to 4 bases, leaving 8 bases not matched to a gene. The CDR3 has 17 residues. The CDR3 protein is CASSVEVAGGPGETQYF. CDR3 nucleotides: TGTGCCAGCAGCGTAGAAGTAGCGGGAGGGCCGGGAGAGACCCAGTACTTC.

J is TRBJ2-7 and V is TRBV7-9, with D perhaps given as TRBD1 or TRBD2 (6 bases each). The CDR3 has 16 amino acids. V lost 1 base to trimming and J lost 2 bases, with 15 bases between them. Germline loops: CDR1 SEHNR, CDR2 FQNEAQ (reference sequence). The chain's CDR3 is CASSLVGGDNTYEQYF. DNA of the CDR3: TGTGCCAGCAGCTTAGTTGGCGGGGACAATACCTACGAGCAGTACTTC. Full variable domain (missing parts from reference TRBV7-9 and TRBJ2-7): DTGVSQNPRHKITKRGQNVTFRCDPISEHNRLYWYRQTLGQGPEFLTYFQNEAQLEKSRLLSDRFSAERPKGSFSTLEIQRTEQGDSAMYLCASSLVGGDNTYEQYFGPGTRLTVT.

This clonotype was recorded only once. A read error is possible here, since a much larger clone lies one base away. The chain combines TRBV4-3 with TRBJ1-1; D is undetermined. The CDR3 has 14 residues. CDR1 is LGHNA and CDR2 is YSLEER in the germline V gene. CDR3 loop: CAGSQGDLNTEAFF. The DNA for the CDR3 is TGCGCCGGCAGCCAAGGTGATTTGAACACTGAAGCTTTCTTT.

At least ten counts were recorded for this clonotype. The rearrangement uses TRBV25-1 and TRBJ2-3; 7 bases agree with TRBD2. The germline V gene has CDR1 MGHDK and CDR2 SYGVNS. The CDR3 length is 17 residues. V gave up 1 base and J gave up 0 bases; unmatched junction bases: 7. The CDR3 DNA follows: TGTGCCAGCAGTGAATTGGGGGGGGAGACTAGCACAGATACGCAGTATTTT. It codes for CASSELGGETSTDTQYF. The entire variable domain, with the rest obtained from reference TRBV25-1 and TRBJ2-3, is as follows: EADIYQTPRYLVIGTGKKITLECSQTMGHDKMYWYQQDPGMELHLIHYSYGVNSTEKGDLSSESTVSRIRTEHFPLTLESARPSHTSQYLCASSELGGETSTDTQYFGPGTRLTVL.

This clonotype showed up just once. The gene calls are TRBV12-3 or TRBV12-4 and TRBJ2-7, with D maybe TRBD1 (5 bases). The CDR3 contains 13 residues. V gave up 1 base and J gave up 4 bases, with 8 bases separating them. CDR3 loop: CASSLGRQYEQYF. CDR3 bases: TGTGCCAGCAGTTTAGGGAGACAGTACGAGCAGTACTTC.

This clonotype was seen a few times. The chain recombines TRBV7-8 with TRBJ2-3; the match to TRBD2 covers 11 bases. Trimming at V came to 3 bases and at J to 3 bases, leaving 17 bases not matched to a gene. Looked up from germline, CDR1 is SGHVS and CDR2 is FQNEAQ. This CDR3 has 20 residues. CDR3 sequence (DNA): TGTGCCAGCAGCTTCGCTTTTCCGTTAGCGGGAGGGTCTCCGACAGATACGCAGTATTTT. This translates into CASSFAFPLAGGSPTDTQYF.

This clonotype was seen just once. This sequence joins TRBV25-1 and TRBJ2-1, with no clear D. V lost 3 bases and J lost 10, with 10 bases in between. This CDR3 has 12 residues. Germline values: CDR1 MGHDK, CDR2 SYGVNS. In DNA form, the CDR3 reads TGTGCCAGCAGTGATTCGCGGCGAGAGCAGTTCTTC. Residues: CASSDSRREQFF. The entire variable domain, with the rest obtained from reference TRBV25-1 and TRBJ2-1, is as follows: EADIYQTPRYLVIGTGKKITLECSQTMGHDKMYWYQQDPGMELHLIHYSYGVNSTEKGDLSSESTVSRIRTEHFPLTLESARPSHTSQYLCASSDSRREQFFGPGTRLTVL.

This clonotype was counted at least ten times. The chain is built from TRBV5-1 and TRBJ2-1; the D gene is possibly TRBD1 (6 bases). The V and J ends lost 7 bases and 5 bases respectively, with 13 bases between them. The CDR3 totals 13 residues. CDR1 SGHRS and CDR2 YFSETQ come from the germline V gene. The CDR3 protein is CASGTFWDNEQFF. CDR3 bases: TGCGCCAGCGGGACATTCTGGGACAATGAGCAGTTCTTC.

This clonotype has just a few counts. A clone one base away is much larger, so this may be a read error. The J gene is TRBJ2-5, the V gene TRBV6-1, with D unresolved. In germline, CDR1 is MNHNS, CDR2 SASEGT. V shed 0 bases and J shed 4 bases, with 3 bases lying between them. The CDR3 consists of 12 residues. Here the CDR3 reads CASSEAGETQYF. The CDR3 nucleotides read TGTGCCAGCAGTGAAGCAGGAGAGACCCAGTACTTC.

The gene calls are TRBV15 and TRBJ2-1; 7 positions agree with TRBD1. Trimming cost V 3 bases and J 4 bases; bases outside gene matches: 12. The CDR3 is made up of 17 amino acids. In germline, CDR1 is LNHNV, CDR2 YYDKDF (reference sequence). The CDR3 sequence is CATSSYLGQISYNEQFF. CDR3 in DNA: TGTGCCACCAGCAGCTACCTGGGACAGATCTCTTACAATGAGCAGTTCTTC.

The chain links TRBV20-1 to TRBJ1-4; D possibly corresponds to TRBD1 (5 bases). Trimming left V 6 bases short and J 7 bases short, with 18 bases between. The CDR3 totals 14 residues. Germline loops: CDR1 DFQATT, CDR2 SNEGSKA (reference sequence). CDR3 sequence: CSAGALGGSEKLFF. The CDR3 region has the DNA TGCAGTGCAGGTGCCTTGGGGGGAAGTGAAAAACTGTTTTTT.

The chain carries TRBV29-1 and TRBJ1-2; D gene uncertain. The CDR3 extends over 12 amino acids. Germline CDR1 is SQVTM and CDR2 is ANQGSEA. Trimming removed 5 bases at V and 6 bases at J, with 13 bases between. CDR3 in amino acids: CSVLPTDNGYTF. As DNA, the CDR3 is TGCAGCGTTCTCCCCACAGATAATGGCTACACCTTC.

In this sample, this clonotype turned up once. The chain combines TRBV7-9 with TRBJ2-7, with D possibly being TRBD1 or TRBD2 (7 bases each). This CDR3 comprises 15 residues. From germline, CDR1 is SEHNR and CDR2 FQNEAQ (reference sequence). V was clipped by 5 bases and J by 2 bases, with 16 bases between them. The CDR3 loop is CASSPQGGQAYEQYF. As DNA, the CDR3 is TGTGCCAGCAGCCCGCAGGGGGGGCAAGCCTACGAGCAGTACTTC.

The CDR3, as DNA: TGTGCCACCAGTCCAGAAGCGGGAGGCTTTACGCAGTATTTT. Translation: CATSPEAGGFTQYF. This rearrangement joins TRBV24-1 to TRBJ2-3, with TRBD2 identical over 9 bases. From germline, CDR1 is KGHDR and CDR2 SFDVKD. The length of the CDR3 is 14 residues. The ends lost 6 bases at V and 8 bases at J; junction bases unmatched: 8.

The chain has TRBV20-1 and TRBJ2-3, with D possibly being TRBD1 (8 bases). V was clipped by 0 bases and J by 4 bases, with 17 bases between them. The CDR3 covers 16 residues. Germline V gene lookup returns CDR1 DFQATT and CDR2 SNEGSKA (reference sequence). CDR3 loop: CSARDWTGRESDTQYF. The DNA for the CDR3 is TGCAGTGCTAGAGATTGGACAGGGAGGGAATCAGATACGCAGTATTTT.

V is TRBV5-4 and J is TRBJ2-7; 11 bases fit TRBD2. CDR3 length: 15 amino acids. Looked up from germline, CDR1 is SGHNT and CDR2 is YYREEE (reference sequence). With 4 bases clipped from V and 4 bases from J, the junction kept 7 bases outside the gene matches. The CDR3 coding sequence is TGTGCCAGCAGCCTAGCGGGGGGCCAGAGGTACGAGCAGTACTTC. Protein product: CASSLAGGQRYEQYF.

This chain uses TRBV24-1 with TRBJ2-1; no reliable D call. In germline, CDR1 is KGHDR, CDR2 SFDVKD. V lost 3 bases and J lost 5, with 10 bases in between. The CDR3 runs to 14 residues. The CDR3 here is CATSDVMINNEQFF. DNA of the CDR3: TGTGCCACCAGTGATGTAATGATAAACAATGAGCAGTTCTTC.

This clonotype was detected ten times or more. The chain combines TRBV5-6 with TRBJ2-7; tentatively, D is TRBD2 (5 bases). Trimming removed 2 bases from V and 2 bases from J, with 11 bases in between. The CDR3 runs to 14 residues. Germline assignment: CDR1 SGHDT and CDR2 YYEEEE. CDR3 nucleotide sequence: TGTGCCAGCAGCTTAGGGAGCAACACCTACGAGCAGTACTTC. Its translation: CASSLGSNTYEQYF.

This chain links TRBV20-1 with TRBJ1-1, with D perhaps TRBD1 (5 bases). V dropped 5 bases and J dropped 4 bases, with 14 bases sitting between them. CDR1 is DFQATT and CDR2 is SNEGSKA in the germline V gene (reference sequence). The CDR3 is 13 amino acids. The CDR3 reads CSAGTEGFTEAFF. The CDR3 nucleotides read TGCAGTGCTGGGACCGAGGGGTTCACTGAAGCTTTCTTT.

The CDR3 DNA reads as TGTGCCAGTAGGGATCGGGTCCTAACTAATCAGCCCCAGCATTTT. This translates into CASRDRVLTNQPQHF. The chain links TRBV19 to TRBJ1-5; D is uncertain. This CDR3 is 15 amino acids long. Per the germline V gene, CDR1 is LNHDA and CDR2 is SQIVND (reference sequence). Trimming cost V 6 bases and J 4 bases, with 16 bases left between them.